The next 20 T cell receptor beta chains were all read from a single sample in a study of blood T cell repertoires in COVID-19. The method was immunoSEQ multiplex PCR; TCRdb's version includes in-frame clones alone and lacks a portion of them. The profile shows approximately 220,000 clones, 70% to 90% of them singletons. Sequencing was performed on peripheral blood. The receptors derive from a man aged 50 to 59 who had recovered from COVID-19.

The gene calls are TRBV9 and TRBJ1-1, with D tentatively TRBD1 (6 bases). CDR1 is SGDLS, CDR2 YYNGEE, per germline. The CDR3 is 16 amino acids. V lost 0 bases to trimming and J lost 0 bases, with 12 bases between them. The CDR3 sequence is CASSVEGTPMNTEAFF. The CDR3 nucleotides are TGTGCCAGCAGCGTAGAAGGGACACCAATGAACACTGAAGCTTTCTTT.

This clone occurred once. The chain uses TRBV18 and TRBJ2-5; D perhaps matches TRBD2 (6 bases). The V gene lost 4 bases and the J gene lost 4 bases, with 13 bases spanning the gap. The CDR3 has 14 amino acids. CDR1 KGHSH and CDR2 LQKENI come from the germline V gene. CDR3 sequence: CASSQGTGGETQYF. Written as DNA, the CDR3 is TGTGCCAGCTCACAAGGGACTGGAGGAGAGACCCAGTACTTC.

This chain uses TRBV18 with TRBJ2-2; 14 bases map to TRBD2. This CDR3 contains 17 residues. In germline, CDR1 is KGHSH, CDR2 LQKENI. J was trimmed by 5 bases and V by 5 bases; bases with no gene match: 7. CDR3 loop: CASSVAGLAGGTGELFF. The DNA for the CDR3 is TGTGCCAGCTCAGTCGCCGGACTAGCGGGAGGAACCGGGGAGCTGTTTTTT. The full variable domain, with the rest looked up from reference TRBV18 and TRBJ2-2, is NAGVMQNPRHLVRRRGQEARLRCSPMKGHSHVYWYRQLPEEGLKFMVYLQKENIIDESGMPKERFSAEFPKEGPSILRIQQVVRGDSAAYFCASSVAGLAGGTGELFFGEGSRLTVL.

The V call is TRBV28, the J call TRBJ2-3; D gene unclear. The CDR3 runs to 14 residues. Germline CDR1 is MDHEN and CDR2 is SYDVKM. V was clipped by 6 bases and J by 2 bases, with 12 bases between them. In nucleotides, the CDR3 is TGTGCCAGCAGCCCTGGCGGTTCCACAGATACGCAGTATTTT. Protein: CASSPGGSTDTQYF. The variable domain in full, completed from reference TRBV28 and TRBJ2-3, reads DVKVTQSSRYLVKRTGEKVFLECVQDMDHENMFWYRQDPGLGLRLIYFSYDVKMKEKGDIPEGYSVSREKKERFSLILESASTNQTSMYLCASSPGGSTDTQYFGPGTRLTVL.

This chain connects TRBV6-5 to TRBJ1-1, with 8 bases fitting TRBD1. Germline V gives CDR1 MNHEY, CDR2 SVGAGI. Trimming at V came to 5 bases and at J to 11 bases, leaving 10 bases not matched to a gene. The CDR3 contains 13 residues. The CDR3 sequence is CASSPGQGRVAFF. CDR3 coding DNA: TGTGCCAGCAGTCCAGGACAGGGTAGGGTGGCTTTCTTT.

V is TRBV4-1 and J is TRBJ2-4, with D perhaps TRBD1 (5 bases). Trimming took 0 bases from V and 3 from J, leaving 12 bases between them. The CDR3 loop spans 16 amino acids. CDR1 is MGHRA, CDR2 YSYEKL, per germline. CDR3 in amino acids: CASSQEGLGDKNIQYF. CDR3 DNA: TGCGCCAGCAGCCAAGAGGGGCTAGGGGACAAAAACATTCAGTACTTC.

J is TRBJ2-1 and V is TRBV11-2, with TRBD2 matching 8 bases. Germline V gene data show CDR1 as SGHAT and CDR2 as FQNNGV. The CDR3 runs 17 residues. J lost 7 bases, V lost 3 bases, and 14 bases had no gene match. The CDR3 loop is CASSFRTSGVQTNEQFF. The CDR3 coding sequence is TGTGCCAGCAGCTTCCGTACTAGCGGAGTACAAACTAATGAGCAGTTCTTC.

V and J are TRBV6-5 and TRBJ2-1; D not certain. The CDR3 has 13 residues. Trimming removed 6 bases from V and 3 bases from J, with 9 bases in between. The germline V gene encodes CDR1 MNHEY and CDR2 SVGAGI. The CDR3 protein is CASRKTGYNEQFF. CDR3 DNA: TGTGCCAGCAGGAAGACTGGCTACAATGAGCAGTTCTTC.

The gene calls are TRBV11-2 and TRBJ2-3, with a tentative D call TRBD1 (5 bases). V lost 5 bases and J 2 bases, leaving 20 bases between the germline ends. Germline assignment: CDR1 SGHAT and CDR2 FQNNGV. The CDR3 totals 17 residues. CDR3 in amino acids: CASSLLRRVALTDTQYF. For the CDR3, the DNA is TGTGCCAGCAGCCTTCTCCGCAGGGTGGCCCTCACAGATACGCAGTATTTT.

J is TRBJ2-5 and V is TRBV7-9, with TRBD1 identical over 7 bases. The ends lost 4 bases at V and 1 base at J; junction bases unmatched: 6. The CDR3 contains 15 residues. Per the germline V gene, CDR1 is SEHNR and CDR2 is FQNEAQ (reference sequence). In DNA, the CDR3 is TGTGCCAGCAGCTCGCAAGCAGGGGGCCAAGAGACCCAGTACTTC. Its translation is CASSSQAGGQETQYF.

The CDR3 sequence: CASTKAGGPNEQFF. The CDR3, as DNA: TGTGCCAGTACCAAAGCGGGAGGGCCCAATGAGCAGTTCTTC. The chain uses TRBV19 and TRBJ2-1; 10 nucleotides match TRBD2. J was trimmed by 6 bases and V by 7 bases; bases with no gene match: 6. Germline V CDR1 and CDR2: LNHDA, SQIVND (reference sequence). The CDR3 extends over 14 amino acids.

The chain links TRBV9 to TRBJ2-1, with 8 bases lining up with TRBD2. Germline assignment: CDR1 SGDLS and CDR2 YYNGEE. The V gene end was trimmed by 0 bases and the J gene end by 10 bases; junction bases not matched to a gene: 6. This CDR3 is 14 amino acids long. Here the CDR3 reads CASSVVPGGQEQFF. For the CDR3, the DNA is TGTGCCAGCAGCGTAGTTCCGGGAGGGCAGGAGCAGTTCTTC.

With regard to this clone: Other DNA sequences in this specimen translate into the identical CDR3. V and J are TRBV7-7 and TRBJ2-5; possible D gene TRBD2, 5 bases. V lost 5 bases and J lost 2, with 9 bases in between. The CDR3 has 13 residues. Germline loops: CDR1 SSHAT, CDR2 FNYEAQ (reference sequence). Here the CDR3 reads CASSSRRQETQYF. The DNA for the CDR3 is TGTGCCAGCAGCAGCAGGAGGCAAGAGACCCAGTACTTC. Based on the CDR3 plus reference TRBV7-7 and TRBJ2-5, the full variable domain is GAGVSQSPRYKVTKRGQDVTLRCDPISSHATLYWYQQALGQGPEFLTYFNYEAQPDKSGLPSDRFSAERPEGSISTLTIQRTEQRDSAMYRCASSSRRQETQYFGPGTRLLVL.

This chain connects TRBV10-3 to TRBJ2-5, with D uncertain. CDR3 length: 14 amino acids. The V gene lost 2 bases and the J gene lost 1 base, with 8 bases spanning the gap. CDR1 and CDR2 from the germline V gene are ENHRY and SYGVKD. CDR3 DNA sequence: TGTGCCATCAGTGAGGAAGACATCCAAGAGACCCAGTACTTC. It translates to CAISEEDIQETQYF.

This rearrangement joins TRBV6-6 to TRBJ1-1; the D is unclear. This CDR3 is built from 15 residues. CDR1 is MNHNY and CDR2 is SVGAGI in the germline V gene (reference sequence). V was trimmed by 0 bases and J by 1 base, leaving 9 bases between them. CDR3 in amino acids: CASSYSRDSNTEAFF. The CDR3 DNA is TGTGCCAGCAGTTACTCCCGGGATTCGAACACTGAAGCTTTCTTT.

This rearrangement joins TRBV5-1 to TRBJ2-7; D might be TRBD1 (6 bases). This CDR3 spans 13 amino acids. Germline V CDR1 and CDR2: SGHRS, YFSETQ. V was pared by 2 bases and J by 6 bases, with 12 bases between. CDR3 nucleotide sequence: TGCGCCAGCAGCTTAATGGTACAGGGCGAGCAGTACTTC. Protein sequence: CASSLMVQGEQYF.

This clone is a singleton in its sample. The V and J genes are TRBV5-8 and TRBJ2-1; maybe TRBD1 (6 bases). The CDR3 length is 17 residues. The germline V and J ends were trimmed by 2 bases and 0 bases, with 15 bases remaining between them. The germline CDR1 and CDR2 sequences are SGHTS and YDEGEE. This CDR3 is CASSFTMTGVSYNEQFF. CDR3 sequence (DNA): TGTGCCAGCAGCTTCACCATGACAGGAGTCTCCTACAATGAGCAGTTCTTC.

This clone was seen just once. V is TRBV28 and J is TRBJ2-7, with TRBD1 identical over 7 bases. After removal of 3 bases from V and 7 bases from J, the junction contained 6 bases not matched to a gene. The CDR3 has 13 amino acids. Germline V gene sequence: CDR1 MDHEN, CDR2 SYDVKM. Here the CDR3 reads CASSFEGAREQYF. CDR3 coding DNA: TGTGCCAGCAGTTTCGAGGGGGCGCGGGAGCAGTACTTC.

The J gene is TRBJ2-1, the V gene TRBV4-1; the D gene is possibly TRBD2 (6 bases). Trimming removed 3 bases at V and 4 bases at J, with 13 bases between. The CDR3 totals 15 residues. Germline V gives CDR1 MGHRA, CDR2 YSYEKL. For the CDR3, the DNA is TGCGCCAGCAGCCAGGAAGCGGGTCCGTACAATGAGCAGTTCTTC. As protein: CASSQEAGPYNEQFF.

This chain links TRBV19 with TRBJ2-3, with 13 bases matching TRBD2. The J segment lost 6 bases and the V segment lost 4 bases, leaving 7 bases of the junction unmatched. The CDR3 totals 16 residues. Germline-derived CDR1 and CDR2 are LNHDA and SQIVND (reference sequence). Here the CDR3 reads CASSTGLAGVRDTQYF. In nucleotides, the CDR3 is TGTGCCAGTAGTACCGGACTAGCGGGAGTTCGTGATACGCAGTATTTT. The whole variable domain, filled in from reference TRBV19 and TRBJ2-3, reads DGGITQSPKYLFRKEGQNVTLSCEQNLNHDAMYWYRQDPGQGLRLIYYSQIVNDFQKGDIAEGYSVSREKKESFPLTVTSAQKNPTAFYLCASSTGLAGVRDTQYFGPGTRLTVL.